This paragraph reports one TCR beta chain. This clone was found a few times. Its binding antigen is unknown. No much larger clone is present one base from it, and per-base qualities are unavailable. TCRbeta CDR3 regions were amplified from genomic DNA by means of the immunoSEQ Assay, a bias-controlled multiplex PCR. In the original analysis: The number of nucleated cells in each sample was estimated by amplification of reference gene primers within the assay. Sequence reads were collapsed and filtered to measure the absolute abundance of every unique TCRbeta CDR3 rearrangement. For each sample, productive Simpson clonality was calculated as the square root of Simpson's diversity index across productive rearrangements. Imported from immuneACCESS, the table was reduced by TCRdb to in-frame sequences with V and J called. These copies leave out some clones; in studies compared against another copy, an unresolved V gene accounts for under half, and the cause of the remainder is not known. From that table come the V and J calls and clone size; the DNA was used to work out D and trimming. Within this sample are about 330,000 clones, with over 75% of them counted one time only. About 5% of the sample is in the top ten clones.

Participants in the prospective study were enrolled through a virtual design, were aged 18 to 89 years, and lived in some 24 United States geographic areas. To assign participants to cohorts, the prospective study relied on clinical history that participants themselves reported in a screening survey and a study questionnaire. Recovered participants in ImmuneRACE Cohort 3 were defined as having two consecutive negative NP/OP PCR tests, clearance from a healthcare professional, or resolution of symptoms. Mobile phlebotomists in the prospective study collected whole blood, serum and a nasopharyngeal or oropharyngeal swab from every participant. Participants in the prospective study had the option to provide additional blood draws and questionnaires over a 2-month period. Prospective study blood samples were shipped either frozen or at room temperature before DNA extraction. The sample originates from a study of blood T cell repertoires in COVID-19 (dated by TCRdb to 2020 to 2022). With regard to the full study: Samples covering the acute and convalescent phases of COVID-19 were provided by collaborators in the United States, Italy and Spain. The prospective study material was composed of cDNA or gDNA derived from T cells, B-cell-depleted T cells, or PBMCs. The dataset comprised deeply sampled blood TCRbeta repertoires from subjects exposed to, actively infected with, or recovered from COVID-19. The repertoires were released in a freely available public database meant as a resource for research on the immune response to SARS-CoV-2. The samples were drawn from two sources: the first 160 participants of the ongoing ImmuneRACE study, and 1,200 or so subjects contributed by 6 global collaborators. Nearly every sample came with metadata listing a de-identified subject ID, COVID-19 status, age in years and sex. HLA class I and class II types, where available, came from metadata supplied by the sample provider rather than from assay-based typing. What the study reported, not specific to this receptor: How much clinical and demographic metadata was included differed by source and by participant, and the metadata was provided uncurated.

The trim is 0 bases for V and 5 bases for J, with a gap of 10 bases between the germline ends. Sequences WNHNN (CDR1) and SYGVQD (CDR2) are obtained from the germline V gene (reference sequence). The CDR3, cysteine through phenylalanine, is 14 amino acids long. Only the CDR3 portion is preserved as DNA: 42 bases, with reading frame beginning at the first base. This receptor was taken from a man aged 25 to 40 who had recovered from COVID-19. The sample consisted of PBMCs or T cells enriched from blood (not recorded which). This chain joins TRBV10-1 to TRBJ1-1, with the D gene call left open. The CDR3 here reads CASSESDLRTEAFF. Here is the DNA: TGCGCCAGCAGTGAGTCGGACTTAAGGACTGAAGCTTTCTTT.